These 31 T cell receptor beta chains originate from one sample sequenced in a study of lung T cells in sarcoidosis with Löfgren's syndrome (dated by TCRdb to about 2017). The instrument given in TCRdb is Illumina MiSeq. TCRdb trimmed public reads at Q25 via fastp, called clones via MiXCR and kept in-frame beta chains. Every entry covers one CDR3 protein and lists the most common genes and DNA from its rows. The sample table records 2,100 or so distinct CDR3 sequences; 20% to 25% of these occur just once. The top ten hold roughly 13% of the sample. The specimen was CD4+ T cells from bronchoalveolar lavage. The receptors were sampled from a human donor with sarcoidosis (Löfgren's syndrome or another form), or a control subject (not recorded which).

At least ten counts were recorded for this clonotype. The chain joins TRBV2 to TRBJ2-7, with D perhaps matching TRBD1 (6 bases). The CDR3 is 13 amino acids. V lost 7 bases to trimming and J lost 7 bases, with 17 bases between them. From germline, CDR1 is SNHLY and CDR2 FYNNEI. Written as DNA, the CDR3 is TGTGCCAGCAACGGTCAGAGTAGGGGGGAGCAGTACTTC. Encoded protein: CASNGQSRGEQYF.

This clonotype appeared many times. The chain carries TRBV7-9 and TRBJ2-3; D remains unclear. The ends were cut back, 6 bases at V and 7 bases at J, with 8 bases in the middle. CDR3 length equals 11 residues. Germline V lookup: CDR1 SEHNR, CDR2 FQNEAQ (reference sequence). In DNA form, the CDR3 reads TGTGCCAGCAGGGGTGCCTATACGCAGTATTTT. This gives the protein CASRGAYTQYF. The full variable domain, its missing parts supplied by reference TRBV7-9 and TRBJ2-3, is DTGVSQNPRHKITKRGQNVTFRCDPISEHNRLYWYRQTLGQGPEFLTYFQNEAQLEKSRLLSDRFSAERPKGSFSTLEIQRTEQGDSAMYLCASRGAYTQYFGPGTRLTVL.

With respect to this clonotype: The conserved closing phenylalanine or tryptophan is absent in this CDR3, likely reflecting a read error. The gene calls are TRBV20-1 and TRBJ2-7; D is tentatively TRBD1 or TRBD2 (5 bases each). CDR1 and CDR2 (germline): DFQATT, SNEGSKA (reference sequence). The CDR3 loop spans 16 amino acids. The CDR3 region is CSAREGSVGTSYGQYS. DNA of the CDR3: TGCAGTGCTAGAGAGGGTTCTGTAGGGACCTCCTACGGGCAGTACTCC.

This clonotype was recorded at least ten times. The chain is built from TRBV7-9 and TRBJ2-1; the D gene is possibly TRBD2 (6 bases). V was clipped by 3 bases and J by 10 bases, with 10 bases between them. The germline gives CDR1 SEHNR, CDR2 FQNEAQ (reference sequence). The CDR3 has 12 amino acids. The DNA for the CDR3 is TGTGCCAGCAGCTTCTGGACTACAGAGCAGTTCTTC. Amino acid sequence: CASSFWTTEQFF. Complete variable domain (other parts from reference TRBV7-9 and TRBJ2-1): DTGVSQNPRHKITKRGQNVTFRCDPISEHNRLYWYRQTLGQGPEFLTYFQNEAQLEKSRLLSDRFSAERPKGSFSTLEIQRTEQGDSAMYLCASSFWTTEQFFGPGTRLTVL.

This clonotype is classed as medium-sized. This sequence joins TRBV5-4 and TRBJ1-1; D is unresolved. Trimming shortened V by 0 bases and J by 0 bases, and 6 bases separated the two germline ends. The length of the CDR3 is 14 residues. Germline CDR1 SGHNT, CDR2 YYREEE (reference sequence). This chain's CDR3 is CASSLDLVNTEAFF. The CDR3 coding sequence is TGTGCCAGCAGCTTGGATCTGGTGAACACTGAAGCTTTCTTT.

This clonotype is classed as medium-sized (0.01 to 0.1%). The chain combines TRBV19 with TRBJ2-1, with D possibly being TRBD2 (6 bases). The germline V gene encodes CDR1 LNHDA and CDR2 SQIVND (reference sequence). V gave up 6 bases and J gave up 5 bases, with 17 bases separating them. This CDR3 region has 15 residues. The CDR3 reads CASSRLRDFDNEQFF. The DNA for the CDR3 is TGTGCCAGTAGCAGACTCCGGGACTTTGACAATGAGCAGTTCTTC.

This clonotype is judged medium-sized. The chain recombines TRBV12-3 or TRBV12-4 with TRBJ1-2, with D maybe TRBD1 (5 bases). The CDR3 spans 13 residues. V was shortened by 2 bases and J by 8 bases, with 12 bases between the two germline ends. The DNA of the CDR3 is TGTGCCAGCAGTTTAACCGGGGACGGCGGCTACACCTTC. Protein sequence: CASSLTGDGGYTF.

This clonotype was seen many times. This chain links TRBV30 with TRBJ1-1, with unresolved D. This CDR3 has 13 amino acids. CDR1 GTSNPN and CDR2 SVGIG come from the germline V gene (reference sequence). Deletions cut 0 bases from V and 1 base from J, with 6 bases between. The CDR3, as DNA: TGTGCCTGGAGTGTTCAGCCGAACACTGAAGCTTTCTTT. Translation gives CAWSVQPNTEAFF. Based on the CDR3 plus reference TRBV30 and TRBJ1-1, the full variable domain is SQTIHQWPATLVQPVGSPLSLECTVEGTSNPNLYWYRQAAGRGLQLLFYSVGIGQISSEVPQNLSASRPQDRQFILSSKKLLLSDSGFYLCAWSVQPNTEAFFGQGTRLTVV.

This clonotype was counted many times. V is TRBV7-2 and J is TRBJ2-3; D unclear. Trimming removed 5 bases at V and 4 bases at J, with 7 bases between. The CDR3 contains 12 residues. Looked up from germline, CDR1 is SGHTA and CDR2 is FQGNSA. The CDR3: CASSRPADTQYF. The CDR3 nucleotides are TGTGCCAGCAGCCGACCCGCAGATACGCAGTATTTT.

This clonotype is medium-sized by share. The chain uses TRBV6-1 and TRBJ2-1, with TRBD2 as a possible D gene (6 bases). Germline V gene sequence: CDR1 MNHNS, CDR2 SASEGT. The V end was cut by 8 bases, the J end by 2 bases, with 13 bases between. CDR3 length: 14 amino acids. CDR3 in amino acids: CASGGTGPYNEQFF. As DNA, the CDR3 is TGTGCCAGCGGGGGGACGGGGCCCTACAATGAGCAGTTCTTC.

This chain joins TRBV6-1 and TRBJ2-7; D remains unclear. Germline V gives CDR1 MNHNS, CDR2 SASEGT. Trimming shortened V by 8 bases and J by 7 bases, and 9 bases separated the two germline ends. The CDR3 is 10 amino acids. This chain's CDR3 is CASGAEEQYF. The CDR3 nucleotides read TGTGCCAGCGGCGCAGAAGAGCAGTACTTC.

In this sample, this clonotype is medium-sized. The V gene is TRBV10-2, the J gene TRBJ2-2; 10 bases line up with TRBD1. From germline, CDR1 is WSHSY and CDR2 SAAADI. V was clipped by 8 bases and J by 5 bases; unmatched bases: 5. The CDR3 runs to 14 residues. CDR3 region: CASCPGQGTGELFF. CDR3 DNA: TGCGCCAGCTGTCCGGGACAGGGGACCGGGGAGCTGTTTTTT.

This clonotype has more than one count but fewer than ten. The chain employs TRBV12-5 and TRBJ2-3; D unresolved. This CDR3 has 11 amino acids. V was shortened by 4 bases and J by 5 bases, with 4 bases between the two germline ends. The germline V gene encodes CDR1 LGHNT and CDR2 FRNRAP. CDR3 sequence: CASGSLDTQYF. CDR3 nucleotide sequence: TGTGCTAGTGGTTCGTTAGATACGCAGTATTTT.

This clonotype is medium-sized. The chain couples TRBV28 to TRBJ2-7; 9 bases are a match to TRBD2. There are 14 residues in the CDR3. CDR1 is MDHEN and CDR2 is SYDVKM in the germline V gene. Trimming removed 8 bases from V and 5 bases from J; junction bases left unmatched: 10. CDR3 region: CASRRLAVGHEQYF. The CDR3 region has the DNA TGTGCCAGCCGCAGACTAGCGGTGGGCCACGAGCAGTACTTC.

This clonotype is labeled as medium-sized. The rearrangement joins TRBV2 to TRBJ1-6; the D is unclear. CDR1 SNHLY and CDR2 FYNNEI come from the germline V gene. The V end lost 3 bases, the J end lost 10 bases, and 7 bases lay between the germline ends. The CDR3 runs to 12 residues. The CDR3 sequence is CASSDIASPLHF. The CDR3, as DNA: TGTGCCAGCAGTGACATCGCCTCACCCCTCCACTTT.

This clonotype was observed a few times. The chain links TRBV6-2 or TRBV6-3 to TRBJ2-3; the match to TRBD2 covers 9 bases. Per the germline V gene, CDR1 is MNHEY and CDR2 is SVGEGT. This CDR3 has 12 amino acids. The junction had 2 bases not matched to a gene; V was cut back by 6 bases and J by 7 bases. CDR3 DNA: TGTGCCAGCAGCGGACTAGCGAATACGCAGTATTTT. Translating gives CASSGLANTQYF.

By share, this clonotype counts as large (0.1 to 1%). The chain employs TRBV2 and TRBJ2-3; the D gene is possibly TRBD1 (5 bases). This CDR3 spans 13 amino acids. Per germline, CDR1 SNHLY and CDR2 FYNNEI. V was cut by 5 bases and J by 1 base, with 7 bases left in between. CDR3 bases: TGTGCCAGCAGTATACAGGGCACAGATACGCAGTATTTT. Residues: CASSIQGTDTQYF.

By share, this clonotype ranks as medium-sized (0.01 to 0.1%). The chain links TRBV5-4 to TRBJ2-5; maybe TRBD2 (6 bases). CDR1 and CDR2 (germline): SGHNT, YYREEE (reference sequence). The CDR3 has 13 amino acids. The V gene lost 6 bases and the J gene lost 2 bases, with 11 bases spanning the gap. The CDR3 DNA follows: TGTGCCAGCACCGCGGGACTTCAAGAGACCCAGTACTTC. Translation gives CASTAGLQETQYF.

This clonotype is medium-sized (0.01 to 0.1%) within its sample. The chain uses TRBV4-3 and TRBJ2-7; D is unresolved. Trimming removed 3 bases from V and 6 bases from J, with 9 bases in between. From germline, CDR1 is LGHNA and CDR2 YSLEER. The CDR3 is 12 residues long. The CDR3 DNA follows: TGCGCCAGCAGCCAGTACGGTGGCGAGCAGTACTTC. It encodes CASSQYGGEQYF.

By its share, this clonotype is medium-sized. V and J are TRBV20-1 and TRBJ2-1, with TRBD2 as a possible D gene (5 bases). The CDR3 runs to 16 residues. Germline-derived CDR1 and CDR2 are DFQATT and SNEGSKA (reference sequence). V lost 5 bases, J lost 5 bases, and 22 bases lay in between. CDR3: CSAATLKTRFHNEQFF. The CDR3 DNA reads TGCAGTGCTGCCACCTTAAAAACTAGGTTCCACAATGAGCAGTTCTTC.

This clonotype has a count of ten or more. This chain uses TRBV7-2 with TRBJ2-7, with D perhaps matching TRBD2 (7 bases). The CDR3 loop spans 15 amino acids. V lost 3 bases to trimming and J lost 2 bases, with 14 bases between them. Germline V gene sequence: CDR1 SGHTA, CDR2 FQGNSA. The CDR3 reads CASSFLGGGAYEQYF. For the CDR3, the DNA is TGTGCCAGCAGCTTTTTAGGGGGGGGGGCCTACGAGCAGTACTTC. The entire variable domain, with the rest obtained from reference TRBV7-2 and TRBJ2-7, is as follows: GAGVSQSPSNKVTEKGKDVELRCDPISGHTALYWYRQSLGQGLEFLIYFQGNSAPDKSGLPSDRFSAERTGGSVSTLTIQRTQQEDSAVYLCASSFLGGGAYEQYFGPGTRLTVT.

As to this clonotype: Given the absence of the conserved phenylalanine or tryptophan at the CDR3 end, a read error is likely. The DNA is left out, because the CDR3 cannot be placed on it with certainty; the CDR3 is given as TCRdb lists it. The chain links TRBV18 to TRBJ2-7. Inclusive of both ends, the CDR3 amounts to 12 amino acids. Per germline, CDR1 KGHSH and CDR2 LQKENI. CDR3 protein: CASSPARSEQCL.

Turning to this clonotype: One end of the junction does not line up with germline, which may come from a read error. This rearrangement joins TRBV18 to TRBJ2-1, with unresolved D. CDR1 and CDR2 from the germline V gene are KGHSH and LQKENI. The CDR3 spans 15 residues. The CDR3 here is CAGSPPGCSYNEQFF. CDR3 nucleotide sequence: TGTGCCGGCTCACCACCGGGCTGTTCCTACAATGAGCAGTTCTTC.

Sample share makes this clonotype medium-sized. The CDR3 DNA sequence: TGTGCCAGCTCACCCCAGGGCATGAACACTGAAGCTTTCTTT. Protein: CASSPQGMNTEAFF. The chain carries TRBV18 and TRBJ1-1; D perhaps matches TRBD1 (5 bases). The CDR3 runs 14 residues. V lost 3 bases and J 0 bases, leaving 8 bases between the germline ends. CDR1 KGHSH and CDR2 LQKENI come from the germline V gene. Drawing the rest from reference TRBV18 and TRBJ1-1, the complete variable domain is NAGVMQNPRHLVRRRGQEARLRCSPMKGHSHVYWYRQLPEEGLKFMVYLQKENIIDESGMPKERFSAEFPKEGPSILRIQQVVRGDSAAYFCASSPQGMNTEAFFGQGTRLTVV.

Relative to its sample, this clonotype is medium-sized. V usage is TRBV2 and J usage is TRBJ2-3, with D perhaps being TRBD1 or TRBD2 (5 bases each). CDR3 length: 14 residues. V lost 5 bases to trimming and J lost 5 bases, with 14 bases between them. Germline values: CDR1 SNHLY, CDR2 FYNNEI. In DNA form, the CDR3 reads TGTGCCAGCAGTCTCCAGGGACCGAGAGATACGCAGTATTTT. This codes for CASSLQGPRDTQYF.

This clonotype is medium-sized. The chain has TRBV3-1 and TRBJ2-7; 13 positions match TRBD2. J lost 7 bases, V lost 3 bases, and 0 bases had no gene match. The length of the CDR3 is 13 residues. Germline V gene lookup returns CDR1 LGHDT and CDR2 YNNKEL (reference sequence). The CDR3 here is CASSQTSGGEQYF. The CDR3 coding sequence is TGTGCCAGCAGCCAGACTAGCGGGGGGGAGCAGTACTTC.

This clonotype appeared many times. The rearrangement joins TRBV7-9 to TRBJ1-4; a possible D gene is TRBD1 (6 bases). The CDR3 is 14 amino acids. Germline lookup yields CDR1 SEHNR and CDR2 FQNEAQ (reference sequence). V was trimmed by 11 bases and J by 7 bases, leaving 20 bases between them. CDR3 sequence: CAGTPGHDGEKLFF. CDR3 nucleotides: TGTGCCGGGACGCCGGGACACGACGGTGAAAAACTGTTTTTT.

This clonotype is deemed large. The chain has TRBV20-1 and TRBJ2-3; no definite D call. CDR3 length: 12 amino acids. Trimming removed 6 bases from V and 4 bases from J, with 11 bases in between. Germline assignment: CDR1 DFQATT and CDR2 SNEGSKA (reference sequence). CDR3 DNA sequence: TGCAGTGCCCAGTTGGTGGCAGATACGCAGTATTTT. The encoded protein is CSAQLVADTQYF.

By share of the sample, this clonotype is medium-sized (0.01 to 0.1%). The chain uses TRBV7-2 and TRBJ1-5; D is undetermined. Trimming pared 1 base from V and 3 bases from J, leaving 10 bases between. CDR3 size: 15 residues. Germline values: CDR1 SGHTA, CDR2 FQGNSA. Here the CDR3 reads CASSLVGGNNQPQHF. Written as DNA, the CDR3 is TGTGCCAGCAGCTTAGTTGGCGGAAACAATCAGCCCCAGCATTTT.

By sample share, this clonotype is medium-sized (0.01 to 0.1%). The chain combines TRBV7-2 with TRBJ2-7; D is undetermined. V shed 1 base and J shed 2 bases, with 9 bases lying between them. This CDR3 is 14 amino acids long. The germline gives CDR1 SGHTA, CDR2 FQGNSA. DNA for the CDR3: TGTGCCAGCAGCTTAGTAGTCGGCCCCTACGAGCAGTACTTC. The encoded protein is CASSLVVGPYEQYF.

Worth noting for this clonotype: Relative to the germline gene, one junction end is altered; a read error may explain this. The chain carries TRBV28 and TRBJ2-7, with D tentatively TRBD1 (6 bases). The CDR3 is made up of 15 amino acids. Per the germline V gene, CDR1 is MDHEN and CDR2 is SYDVKM. DNA of the CDR3: TGTGCCAGCAGTAACCTAGGGGCAGGGGTTTACGAGCAGTATTTC. This sequence encodes CASSNLGAGVYEQYF. Based on the CDR3 plus reference TRBV28 and TRBJ2-7, the full variable domain is DVKVTQSSRYLVKRTGEKVFLECVQDMDHENMFWYRQDPGLGLRLIYFSYDVKMKEKGDIPEGYSVSREKKERFSLILESASTNQTSMYLCASSNLGAGVYEQYFGPGTRLTVT.